This TCR beta chain is drawn from a study of blood T cell repertoires in COVID-19. The wider study: Specimens from acute and convalescent COVID-19 originated in the United States, Italy and Spain.

Seattle enrolled patients during active infection and tracked them longitudinally. Per the germline V gene, CDR1 is KGHSH and CDR2 is LQKENI. V was pared by 3 bases and J by 3 bases, with 7 bases between. The CDR3 extends over 13 amino acids. The repertoire was sequenced with immunoSEQ multiplex PCR; TCRdb's copy has only in-frame clones and lacks some. The sample records about 330,000 clones, 87% being singletons. This sequence joins TRBV18 and TRBJ2-3; D is perhaps TRBD2 (5 bases). This sequence was found in a man aged 25 to 40 with COVID-19, enrolled during active disease. The sequencing sample was made of peripheral blood. This CDR3 reads CASSPGGTDTQYF. For the CDR3, the DNA is TGTGCCAGCTCACCTGGAGGAACAGATACGCAGTATTTT.